The clone carrying this T cell receptor beta chain showed up just a few times. Its target is unknown. Time point indicated: persistent/refractory GD, antithyroid drugs over 5 years with positive TRAb. Extracted RNA from PBMCs served as the source of the TCR library. The data belong to a study of regulatory T cells in long-lasting Graves disease. In the study overall: Persistent Graves' disease meant over 5 years of antithyroid drugs with positive TSH receptor antibodies. Whole-study results and caveats: Newly diagnosed patients had higher TCR diversity than persistent Graves' patients did. Persistent patients had more shared public clonotypes (about 2,700) than new patients (approximately 920).

To make TCR beta libraries, researchers used iRepertoire HTBI primers and Arm-PCR of CDR3 regions. TCRdb reprocessed the multiplex PCR reads via MiXCR and lists one record per CDR3 protein. The sample lists approximately 360,000 distinct CDR3 sequences; less than 30% were seen once. This CDR3 contains 16 residues. J gave up 7 bases and V 4 bases, and 11 bases lay outside the gene matches. The germline V gene has CDR1 SNHLY and CDR2 FYNNEI. Sequenced here: peripheral blood mononuclear cells (PBMCs), sampled when the disease was refractory, from a patient treated with antithyroid drugs. The clonotype was recovered from a middle-aged woman with Graves disease. This chain connects TRBV2 to TRBJ2-2; 8 bases are shared with TRBD2. The CDR3 is CASSVLYAAGGGELFF. As DNA, the CDR3 is TGTGCCAGCAGTGTTTTGTACGCTGCGGGAGGCGGGGAGCTGTTTTTT. Complete variable domain (other parts from reference TRBV2 and TRBJ2-2): EPEVTQTPSHQVTQMGQEVILRCVPISNHLYFYWYRQILGQKVEFLVSFYNNEISEKSEIFDDQFSVERPDGSNFTLKIRSTKLEDSAMYFCASSVLYAAGGGELFFGEGSRLTVL.